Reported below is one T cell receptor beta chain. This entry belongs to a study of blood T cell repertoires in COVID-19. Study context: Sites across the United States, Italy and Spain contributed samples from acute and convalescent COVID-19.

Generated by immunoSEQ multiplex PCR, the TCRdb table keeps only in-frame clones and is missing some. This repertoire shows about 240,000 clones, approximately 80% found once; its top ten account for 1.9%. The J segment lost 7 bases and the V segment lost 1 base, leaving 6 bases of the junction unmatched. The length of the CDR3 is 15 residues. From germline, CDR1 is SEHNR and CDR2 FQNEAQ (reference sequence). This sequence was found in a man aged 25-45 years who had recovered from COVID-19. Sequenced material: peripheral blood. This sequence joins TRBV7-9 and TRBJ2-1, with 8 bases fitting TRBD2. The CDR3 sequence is CASSLERAGANEQFF. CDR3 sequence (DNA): TGTGCCAGCAGCTTAGAACGAGCGGGGGCTAATGAGCAGTTCTTC.